The present entry profiles one T cell receptor (beta chain) with its context. Its target is not known. The V end was cut by 0 bases, the J end by 1 base, with 16 bases between. The CDR3 is 18 residues long. After template switching added a universal primer site, the resulting cDNA carried unique molecular identifiers. A single record per CDR3 protein comes from TCRdb applying MiXCR to the 5' RACE reads. The table has more than 1.5 million distinct CDR3 sequences, about 32% seen once. These data are taken from a study of identical twins. Study results and caveats: Where beta out-of-frame sequences were concerned, excess twin sharing was weaker. Findings depended on cross-sectional statistics rather than tracking the same donors.

The V call is TRBV12-3 or TRBV12-4, the J call TRBJ2-1, with TRBD1 as a possible D gene (6 bases). The source of this sequence is a newborn girl in good health. Material for sequencing was cord blood. In nucleotides, the CDR3 is TGTGCCAGCAGTTTAGCTGCTGGGGGCCTGAGGTCCTACAATGAGCAGTTCTTC. It translates to CASSLAAGGLRSYNEQFF.